Following are 21 T cell receptor beta chains from one sample sequenced in a study of chemoradiotherapy in HPV16-positive cancers. Libraries were prepared by immunoSEQ multiplex PCR; TCRdb keeps only in-frame clonotypes and omits some of them. There are tens of thousands of clones in the sample; more than 85% occur only once, and under 2.5% lies in the top ten. The source material was blood, sampled from a patient who underwent chemoradiotherapy. These receptors came from a human donor with HPV-associated anogenital cancer.

The genes are TRBV14 and TRBJ1-3, with D hard to call. The CDR3 spans 15 residues. V shed 4 bases and J shed 0 bases, with 10 bases lying between them. Germline loops: CDR1 SGHDN, CDR2 FVKESK. The CDR3 is CASSRVSLSGNTIYF. The DNA of the CDR3 is TGTGCCAGCAGCCGGGTTTCCCTCTCTGGAAACACCATATATTTT.

The CDR3 nucleotides are TGTGCCAGCAGCTTAGGGGGGAGAGGGGATGAAAAACTGTTTTTT. Protein product: CASSLGGRGDEKLFF. The rearrangement joins TRBV13 to TRBJ1-4; D is perhaps TRBD1 (5 bases). CDR3 length: 15 residues. Germline V gene data show CDR1 as PRHDT and CDR2 as FYEKMQ (reference sequence). The V gene lost 0 bases and the J gene lost 6 bases, with 11 bases spanning the gap.

This chain joins TRBV6-5 and TRBJ1-1; D is perhaps TRBD1 (5 bases). CDR1 is MNHEY, CDR2 SVGAGI, per germline. The CDR3 runs to 14 residues. V dropped 5 bases and J dropped 2 bases, with 12 bases sitting between them. The CDR3 nucleotides are TGTGCCAGCAGTCCAGGGTGGGGAAACACTGAAGCTTTCTTT. It translates to CASSPGWGNTEAFF.

This clone came up a few times. This sequence joins TRBV5-1 and TRBJ1-6, with 7 bases aligning to TRBD1. The CDR3 has 15 residues. Germline CDR1 is SGHRS and CDR2 is YFSETQ. Unmatched junction bases numbered 4, after V lost 0 bases and J lost 7 bases. CDR3 DNA: TGCGCCAGCAGCTTGGGGACAGGACCCAATTCACCCCTCCACTTT. Translating it yields CASSLGTGPNSPLHF.

This clone turned up a few times. The chain has TRBV14 and TRBJ1-2; D unresolved. V lost 2 bases and J lost 4, with 11 bases in between. Germline V gene data show CDR1 as SGHDN and CDR2 as FVKESK. The CDR3 is made up of 14 amino acids. The CDR3 sequence is CASSQFEGSYGYTF. The CDR3 DNA sequence: TGTGCCAGCAGCCAATTCGAAGGGTCCTATGGCTACACCTTC.

This chain uses TRBV6-6 with TRBJ1-5; D call uncertain. The CDR3 runs to 11 residues. Germline-derived CDR1 and CDR2 are MNHNY and SVGAGI (reference sequence). V gave up 4 bases and J gave up 4 bases, with 2 bases separating them. CDR3: CASSSNQPQHF. The CDR3 region has the DNA TGTGCCAGCAGTTCAAATCAGCCCCAGCATTTT.

The CDR3 DNA is TGCGCCAGCAGCTTTAGGCCATTGGGACTAGGTCACACCGGGGAGCTGTTTTTT. Protein: CASSFRPLGLGHTGELFF. The chain combines TRBV5-1 with TRBJ2-2; 8 bases match TRBD2. Trimming cost V 2 bases and J 3 bases; bases outside gene matches: 12. Germline CDR1 reads SGHRS; CDR2 reads YFSETQ. The CDR3 is made up of 18 amino acids.

The chain uses TRBV7-2 and TRBJ2-7; 16 bases agree with TRBD2. Per the germline V gene, CDR1 is SGHTA and CDR2 is FQGNSA. CDR3 length equals 16 residues. With 3 bases clipped from V and 3 bases from J, the junction kept 2 bases outside the gene matches. The CDR3 bases are TGTGCCAGCAGCTTGGGACTAGCGGGGGGGGGCTACGAGCAGTACTTC. Amino acids: CASSLGLAGGGYEQYF.

J is TRBJ1-5 and V is TRBV6-4; a possible D gene is TRBD1 (5 bases). Between the trimmed V and J ends, which lost 2 bases and 7 bases, there was a span of 12 bases. Looked up from germline, CDR1 is MRHNA and CDR2 is SNTAGT. The CDR3 contains 14 residues. Written as DNA, the CDR3 is TGTGCCAGCAGTGACGGTGACGCAGGGCAGCCCCAGCATTTT. Amino acid sequence: CASSDGDAGQPQHF.

The chain uses TRBV6-5 and TRBJ1-2; 7 positions agree with TRBD1. The CDR3 runs to 13 residues. From germline, CDR1 is MNHEY and CDR2 SVGAGI. V lost 5 bases, J lost 5 bases, and 5 bases stayed unmatched. The CDR3 coding sequence is TGTGCCAGCAGTAACCAGGGGGGATATGGCTACACCTTC. Translating it yields CASSNQGGYGYTF.

J is TRBJ2-7 and V is TRBV7-8; 8 bases match TRBD2. The V gene's germline CDR1 is SGHVS and CDR2 FQNEAQ. The CDR3 is made up of 15 amino acids. J lost 2 bases, V lost 5 bases, and 8 bases had no gene match. CDR3 sequence: CASSPTGGVPYEQYF. In nucleotides, the CDR3 is TGTGCCAGCAGCCCCACGGGGGGGGTCCCCTACGAGCAGTACTTC.

This chain joins TRBV5-1 and TRBJ2-7, with a weak D call TRBD2 (7 bases). CDR1 and CDR2 (germline): SGHRS, YFSETQ. This CDR3 contains 14 residues. Trimming shortened V by 1 base and J by 7 bases, and 15 bases separated the two germline ends. The CDR3 is CASSLYRGADEQYF. DNA for the CDR3: TGCGCCAGCAGCTTGTACCGGGGGGCCGATGAGCAGTACTTC.

This sequence joins TRBV14 and TRBJ1-1, with TRBD1 matching 7 bases. This CDR3 is built from 16 residues. Germline V CDR1 and CDR2: SGHDN, FVKESK. Trimming took 4 bases from V and 4 from J; bases not matched to a gene: 12. The chain's CDR3 is CASSRDRVGRSTEAFF. DNA of the CDR3: TGTGCCAGCAGCCGAGACAGGGTCGGTAGGAGCACTGAAGCTTTCTTT.

This chain connects TRBV7-9 to TRBJ2-7; TRBD1 matches 8 bases. The junction had 7 bases not matched to a gene; V was cut back by 6 bases and J by 0 bases. CDR1 is SEHNR, CDR2 FQNEAQ, per germline (reference sequence). The CDR3 has 15 amino acids. CDR3 region: CASSPWTGSSYEQYF. The CDR3 region has the DNA TGTGCCAGCAGTCCTTGGACAGGGAGCTCCTACGAGCAGTACTTC.

This CDR3 is CASQRDISNYGYTF. CDR3 bases: TGTGCTTCGCAGCGGGACATCTCTAACTATGGCTACACCTTC. This chain links TRBV2 with TRBJ1-2; weak D call: TRBD1 (6 bases). The germline V gene encodes CDR1 SNHLY and CDR2 FYNNEI. This CDR3 contains 14 residues.

A single count supports this clone. The CDR3 sequence: CASSGYPGTPTYEQYF. The DNA of the CDR3 is TGTGCCAGCAGCGGATACCCCGGGACTCCTACCTACGAGCAGTACTTC. V gene TRBV9 combines with J gene TRBJ2-7, with TRBD2 as a possible D gene (6 bases). Trimming took off 3 bases at V and 2 bases at J, with 18 bases between the two ends. The CDR3 consists of 16 residues. Germline CDR1 reads SGDLS; CDR2 reads YYNGEE. Supplemented by reference TRBV9 and TRBJ2-7, the full variable domain reads DSGVTQTPKHLITATGQRVTLRCSPRSGDLSVYWYQQSLDQGLQFLIQYYNGEERAKGNILERFSAQQFPDLHSELNLSSLELGDSALYFCASSGYPGTPTYEQYFGPGTRLTVT.

The V call is TRBV28, the J call TRBJ2-2; 8 bases are a match to TRBD1. V trimming: 7 bases; J trimming: 6 bases; junction bases outside the gene matches: 4. The CDR3 totals 13 residues. The germline CDR1 and CDR2 sequences are MDHEN and SYDVKM. The CDR3, as DNA: TGTGCCAGCAAGACAGGGGACGCCGGGGAGCTGTTTTTT. Translation: CASKTGDAGELFF.

A word on this clone: Distinct nucleotide sequences in the sample also encode this CDR3. J is TRBJ2-5 and V is TRBV5-1; the D is unclear. V was shortened by 1 base and J by 2 bases, with 0 bases between the two germline ends. Looked up from germline, CDR1 is SGHRS and CDR2 is YFSETQ. CDR3 length equals 11 residues. The CDR3 is CASSLQETQYF. CDR3 coding DNA: TGCGCCAGCAGCTTGCAAGAGACCCAGTACTTC. The full variable domain, with the rest looked up from reference TRBV5-1 and TRBJ2-5, is KAGVTQTPRYLIKTRGQQVTLSCSPISGHRSVSWYQQTPGQGLQFLFEYFSETQRNKGNFPGRFSGRQFSNSRSEMNVSTLELGDSALYLCASSLQETQYFGPGTRLLVL.

This chain joins TRBV9 and TRBJ2-2; D unresolved. Germline V gives CDR1 SGDLS, CDR2 YYNGEE. With 3 bases removed from V and 6 bases from J, the gap between germline ends came to 9 bases. The CDR3 loop spans 13 amino acids. The CDR3: CASSGIRPGELFF. The CDR3 bases are TGTGCCAGCAGCGGGATAAGGCCCGGGGAGCTGTTTTTT.

The chain recombines TRBV5-1 with TRBJ1-5; D is undetermined. Looked up from germline, CDR1 is SGHRS and CDR2 is YFSETQ. The CDR3 covers 15 residues. Trimming left V 4 bases short and J 5 bases short, with 16 bases between. CDR3 residues: CASSMEGGSHQPQHF. For the CDR3, the DNA is TGCGCCAGCAGCATGGAGGGCGGTTCACATCAGCCCCAGCATTTT. The whole variable domain, filled in from reference TRBV5-1 and TRBJ1-5, reads KAGVTQTPRYLIKTRGQQVTLSCSPISGHRSVSWYQQTPGQGLQFLFEYFSETQRNKGNFPGRFSGRQFSNSRSEMNVSTLELGDSALYLCASSMEGGSHQPQHFGDGTRLSIL.

The V gene is TRBV6-6, the J gene TRBJ2-7; 7 nucleotides agree with TRBD1. Trimming removed 5 bases from V and 3 bases from J; junction bases left unmatched: 1. Germline V gives CDR1 MNHNY, CDR2 SVGAGI (reference sequence). The length of the CDR3 is 12 residues. The CDR3 is CASSTGDYEQYF. CDR3 in DNA: TGTGCCAGCAGTACAGGGGACTACGAGCAGTACTTC.